What follows is one T cell receptor (beta chain) and its context. TCRdb passed the RT-PCR reads through MiXCR, listing each CDR3 protein once. Counted here are roughly 540,000 distinct CDR3 sequences, under 25% occurring once; the ten biggest clones make up 2.8%. The CDR3 totals 19 residues. The V gene end was trimmed by 0 bases and the J gene end by 4 bases; junction bases not matched to a gene: 7. Germline CDR1 reads MGHRA; CDR2 reads YSYEKL. These data come from a study of response to subunit inactivated influenza vaccine. This sample also appeared in a second study, on T cells expressing NK-cell markers. As reported in that work: Making the TCR beta cDNA relied on 5'RACE template switching with UMIs. It was sorted CD3+CD56+NKG2C+, CD3+CD56+NKG2C- and CD3+CD56-NKG2C+ T cells that supplied the TCR beta repertoires.

The V gene is TRBV4-1, the J gene TRBJ2-6, with 12 bases lining up with TRBD1. This sequence was found in a man in his fifties who received an inactivated influenza vaccine. The material was CD4+ T cells sorted from PBMCs, obtained about 11 days after vaccination. CDR3 sequence (DNA): TGCGCCAGCAGCCAAGATACGGGACAGGGGGCGCTCGGGGCCAACGTCCTGACTTTC. It is translated as CASSQDTGQGALGANVLTF.